The clone carrying this TCR beta chain was seen only a few times. Its antigen is still unknown. These data originate in a study of T-cell memory formation after mild COVID-19. General observations from the study: CM and EM subsets held most contracting CD4+ clones; EMRA held CD8+ ones.

TCRdb re-called the 5' RACE reads with MiXCR, one entry per CDR3 protein. The sample records about 350,000 distinct CDR3 sequences, more than 20% being singletons. Trimming stripped 0 bases from V and 6 bases from J, with 11 bases between. CDR1 and CDR2 (germline): KGHSH, LQKENI. The CDR3 is made up of 14 amino acids. V and J are TRBV18 and TRBJ1-2; D ambiguous. The clonotype was recovered from a man between 18 and 29 years old who had mild COVID-19 (a few samples of this study predate the infection). Cell type and time point are not known. The sample taken for sequencing was PBMCs or a T cell subset sorted from them (not recorded which). In nucleotides, the CDR3 is TGTGCCAGCTCACCACCGGCCACAAAGGATGGCTACACCTTC. Its protein is CASSPPATKDGYTF.